This entry lists 12 T cell receptor beta chains sequenced from one sample in a study of response to subunit inactivated influenza vaccine. Each CDR3 protein is one row after TCRdb ran MiXCR on the RT-PCR reads. The sample includes more than 700,000 distinct CDR3 sequences, approximately 22% of them seen just once. The sequences come from PBMCs from blood, collected less than 6 days after vaccination. The receptor source for this set is a man aged 45-65 years who received an inactivated influenza vaccine.

In this sample, this clonotype turned up many times. The chain combines TRBV7-2 with TRBJ2-1; the D is unclear. Trimming removed 4 bases at V and 0 bases at J, with 7 bases between. CDR1 SGHTA and CDR2 FQGNSA come from the germline V gene. The length of the CDR3 is 14 residues. The CDR3 is CASSSPSSYNEQFF. The CDR3 DNA reads TGTGCCAGCAGCTCACCTAGCTCCTACAATGAGCAGTTCTTC. Variable domain in full (rest from reference TRBV7-2 and TRBJ2-1): GAGVSQSPSNKVTEKGKDVELRCDPISGHTALYWYRQSLGQGLEFLIYFQGNSAPDKSGLPSDRFSAERTGGSVSTLTIQRTQQEDSAVYLCASSSPSSYNEQFFGPGTRLTVL.

The chain combines TRBV5-1 with TRBJ1-2, with 7 bases fitting TRBD1. The CDR3 covers 16 residues. J gave up 8 bases and V 3 bases, and 16 bases lay outside the gene matches. Per the germline V gene, CDR1 is SGHRS and CDR2 is YFSETQ. For the CDR3, the DNA is TGCGCCAGCAGCTCGGATGGACAGGTGACTTCAGGAGGCTACACCTTC. It codes for CASSSDGQVTSGGYTF.

The chain has TRBV3-1 and TRBJ1-1, with a tentative D call TRBD1 (5 bases). The CDR3 spans 14 residues. Per the germline V gene, CDR1 is LGHDT and CDR2 is YNNKEL (reference sequence). V was pared by 2 bases and J by 3 bases, with 10 bases between. The CDR3 is CASSQQGSDTEAFF. The DNA of the CDR3 is TGTGCCAGCAGCCAACAGGGTAGCGACACTGAAGCTTTCTTT.

The chain combines TRBV28 with TRBJ2-3; D remains unclear. The CDR3 has 10 residues. Trimming stripped 11 bases from V and 5 bases from J, with 8 bases between. Germline V gives CDR1 MDHEN, CDR2 SYDVKM. The CDR3 sequence: CAAVGDTQYF. Here the CDR3 DNA reads TGTGCCGCGGTAGGAGATACGCAGTATTTT.

The J gene is TRBJ2-7, the V gene TRBV12-3 or TRBV12-4; 11 positions agree with TRBD2. The V segment lost 3 bases and the J segment 3 bases; nucleotides outside the gene matches: 10. This CDR3 comprises 17 residues. Written as DNA, the CDR3 is TGTGCCAGCAGTTTGGCCGGGACTAGCGGCCTCATCTACGAGCAGTACTTC. It specifies CASSLAGTSGLIYEQYF.

This chain connects TRBV27 to TRBJ2-2, with D possibly matching TRBD1 (5 bases). The germline gives CDR1 MNHEY, CDR2 SMNVEV (reference sequence). The CDR3 sequence is 17 residues long. The germline V and J ends were trimmed by 3 bases and 0 bases, with 14 bases remaining between them. CDR3 bases: TGTGCCAGCAGTTTTCAGGGTATCAGGGCGAACACCGGGGAGCTGTTTTTT. Translating gives CASSFQGIRANTGELFF.

The V call is TRBV5-1, the J call TRBJ2-7; TRBD2 matches 11 bases. Germline-derived CDR1 and CDR2 are SGHRS and YFSETQ. After removal of 3 bases from V and 4 bases from J, the junction contained 6 bases not matched to a gene. The length of the CDR3 is 15 residues. The CDR3, as DNA: TGCGCCAGCAGCTCATCTAGCGGGAGGAAGTACGAGCAGTACTTC. As protein: CASSSSSGRKYEQYF.

This clonotype was counted between two and nine times. V usage is TRBV6-5 and J usage is TRBJ2-7; 7 positions agree with TRBD2. Germline V gives CDR1 MNHEY, CDR2 SVGAGI. The length of the CDR3 is 15 residues. The ends lost 0 bases at V and 0 bases at J; junction bases unmatched: 2. The CDR3 loop is CASSYSAGRSYEQYF. The CDR3 DNA reads TGTGCCAGCAGTTACTCAGCGGGGCGCTCCTACGAGCAGTACTTC.

This clonotype occurred a few times. The CDR3 region has the DNA TGCAGCGTTGAAGGGACATTTACAGATACGCAGTATTTT. This translates into CSVEGTFTDTQYF. The chain is built from TRBV29-1 and TRBJ2-3; possibly TRBD1 for D (5 bases). CDR3 length: 13 residues. CDR1 is SQVTM and CDR2 is ANQGSEA in the germline V gene. V lost 1 base and J lost 3, with 8 bases in between.

This clonotype was observed a handful of times. V gene TRBV20-1 combines with J gene TRBJ2-7, with 11 nucleotides matching TRBD2. CDR1 is DFQATT and CDR2 is SNEGSKA in the germline V gene (reference sequence). This CDR3 region has 15 residues. V trimming: 0 bases; J trimming: 3 bases; junction bases outside the gene matches: 4. The CDR3 region is CSARDPTSGNYEQYF. The CDR3 nucleotides read TGCAGTGCTAGAGATCCGACTAGCGGGAACTACGAGCAGTACTTC.

This clonotype was found a few times. The chain joins TRBV7-2 to TRBJ2-3, with D perhaps TRBD2 (6 bases). The CDR3 contains 17 residues. V lost 3 bases, J lost 10 bases, and 26 bases lay in between. Germline assignment: CDR1 SGHTA and CDR2 FQGNSA. The CDR3 sequence: CASSFHAGLGGPGAQYF. DNA of the CDR3: TGTGCCAGCAGCTTTCATGCAGGACTCGGGGGTCCGGGAGCGCAGTATTTT.

J is TRBJ1-5 and V is TRBV3-1; D may be TRBD1 (5 bases). Germline CDR1 is LGHDT and CDR2 is YNNKEL (reference sequence). This CDR3 region has 14 residues. The V and J ends lost 2 bases and 6 bases respectively, with 11 bases between them. The CDR3 is CASSQTGFVQPQHF. DNA for the CDR3: TGTGCCAGCAGCCAAACAGGTTTCGTTCAGCCCCAGCATTTT.